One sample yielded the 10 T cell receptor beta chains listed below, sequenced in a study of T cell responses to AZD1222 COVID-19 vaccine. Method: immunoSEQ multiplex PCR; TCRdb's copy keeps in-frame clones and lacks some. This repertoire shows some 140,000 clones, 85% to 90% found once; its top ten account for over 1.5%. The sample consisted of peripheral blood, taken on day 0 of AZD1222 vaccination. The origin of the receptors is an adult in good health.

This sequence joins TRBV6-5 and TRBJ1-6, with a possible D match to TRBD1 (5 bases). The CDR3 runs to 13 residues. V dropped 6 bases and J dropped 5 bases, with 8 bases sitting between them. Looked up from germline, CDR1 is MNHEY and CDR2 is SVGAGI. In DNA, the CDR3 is TGTGCCAGCAGGGCAGGGAATAATTCACCCCTCCACTTT. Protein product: CASRAGNNSPLHF.

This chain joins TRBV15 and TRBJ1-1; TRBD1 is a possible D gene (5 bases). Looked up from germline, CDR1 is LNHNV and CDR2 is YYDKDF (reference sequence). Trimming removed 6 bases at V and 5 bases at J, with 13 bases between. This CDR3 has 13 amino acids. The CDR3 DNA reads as TGTGCCACCAGGGACATGGGATTGACTGAAGCTTTCTTT. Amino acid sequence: CATRDMGLTEAFF.

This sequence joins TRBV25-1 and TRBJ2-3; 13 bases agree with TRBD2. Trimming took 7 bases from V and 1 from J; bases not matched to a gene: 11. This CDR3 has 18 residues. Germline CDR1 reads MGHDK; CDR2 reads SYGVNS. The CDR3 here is CASTQTGTSGTGTDTQYF. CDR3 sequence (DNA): TGTGCCAGCACGCAGACCGGGACTAGCGGGACCGGCACAGATACGCAGTATTTT.

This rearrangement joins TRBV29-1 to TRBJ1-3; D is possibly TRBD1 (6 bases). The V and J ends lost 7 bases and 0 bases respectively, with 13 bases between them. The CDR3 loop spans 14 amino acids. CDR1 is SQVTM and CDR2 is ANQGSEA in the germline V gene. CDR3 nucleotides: TGCAGCGCCGGAGGGGGGTTCTCTGGAAACACCATATATTTT. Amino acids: CSAGGGFSGNTIYF.

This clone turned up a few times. The CDR3 is CASSISWAGELFF. DNA for the CDR3: TGTGCCAGTAGTATTAGCTGGGCCGGGGAGCTGTTTTTT. This chain connects TRBV19 to TRBJ2-2; D is ambiguous. V was pared by 3 bases and J by 6 bases, with 8 bases between. The length of the CDR3 is 13 residues. The germline CDR1 and CDR2 sequences are LNHDA and SQIVND (reference sequence).

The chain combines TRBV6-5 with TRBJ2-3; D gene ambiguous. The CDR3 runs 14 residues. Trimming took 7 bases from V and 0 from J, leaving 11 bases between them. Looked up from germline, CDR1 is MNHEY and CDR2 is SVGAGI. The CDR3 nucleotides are TGTGCCAGCACTCCGGGCTCTAGCACAGATACGCAGTATTTT. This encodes CASTPGSSTDTQYF.

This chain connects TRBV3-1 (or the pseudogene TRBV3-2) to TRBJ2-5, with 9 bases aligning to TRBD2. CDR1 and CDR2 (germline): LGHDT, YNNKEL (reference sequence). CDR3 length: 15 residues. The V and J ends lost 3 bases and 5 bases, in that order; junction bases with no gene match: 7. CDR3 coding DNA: TGTGCCAGCAGCCACGGCGGGAGGGCTGGGGAGACCCAGTACTTC. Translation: CASSHGGRAGETQYF.

The CDR3 nucleotides read TGTGCCAGCAGCCCTTCGACCGTAACTCGCTTTATTGAGGCAACTAATGAAAAACTGTTTTTT. Its protein product is CASSPSTVTRFIEATNEKLFF. The chain joins TRBV4-2 to TRBJ1-4; no definite D call. Trimming cost V 4 bases and J 0 bases, with 27 bases left between them. The CDR3 is 21 amino acids. CDR1 LGHNA and CDR2 YNFKEQ come from the germline V gene.

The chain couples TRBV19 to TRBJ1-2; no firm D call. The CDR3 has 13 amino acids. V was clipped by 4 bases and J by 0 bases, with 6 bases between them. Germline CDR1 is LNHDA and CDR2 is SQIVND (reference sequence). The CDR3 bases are TGTGCCAGTAGTACCGGGCCTAACTATGGCTACACCTTC. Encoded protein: CASSTGPNYGYTF.

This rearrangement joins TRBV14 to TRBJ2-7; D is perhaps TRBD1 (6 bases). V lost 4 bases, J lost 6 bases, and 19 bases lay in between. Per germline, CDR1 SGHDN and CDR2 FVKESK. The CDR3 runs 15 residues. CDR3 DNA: TGTGCCAGCAGCCTACTCGGACAGCTCTTCGGCGAGCAGTACTTC. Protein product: CASSLLGQLFGEQYF.